The rows below give T cell receptor beta chains drawn from one sample of a study of blood T cell repertoires in COVID-19. Only in-frame clones appear in the TCRdb table, and some are missing; sequencing was by immunoSEQ multiplex PCR. The table includes 470,000 or so clones, 80% to 90% detected once. Material: peripheral blood. Every receptor here comes from a human donor in a cohort sampled during active COVID-19. Each CDR3 is given with its conserved first and last residue. Each record gives: D gene, J gene, clone size, V gene, CDR3 DNA, CDR3 protein. A D gene is named only where the DNA matches it firmly. Part of the rows lack a size; the others show once, few, many or a class for expanded clones.

D gene: -; J gene: TRBJ1-2; clone size: -; V gene: TRBV15; CDR3 DNA: TGTGCCACCAGCAGAGATAAAGACACCTCCTATGGCTACACCTTC; CDR3 protein: CATSRDKDTSYGYTF
D gene: -; J gene: TRBJ2-1; clone size: few; V gene: TRBV9; CDR3 DNA: TGTGCCAGCAGCGTAGGAGGCCGGGAGCAGTTCTTC; CDR3 protein: CASSVGGREQFF
D gene: -; J gene: TRBJ1-3; clone size: -; V gene: TRBV3-1/TRBV3-2; CDR3 DNA: TGTGCCAGCAGCTCCGGCGGGGACACCATATATTTT; CDR3 protein: CASSSGGDTIYF
D gene: TRBD1; J gene: TRBJ2-1; clone size: -; V gene: TRBV19; CDR3 DNA: TGTGCCAGTAGTATAGGAGGGACAGGTGGCGTCAATGAGCAGTTCTTC; CDR3 protein: CASSIGGTGGVNEQFF
D gene: TRBD2; J gene: TRBJ2-5; clone size: -; V gene: TRBV28; CDR3 DNA: TGTGCCAGCAGTTTATCGTCTAGCGGACGGATAGAGACCCAGTACTTC; CDR3 protein: CASSLSSSGRIETQYF
D gene: -; J gene: TRBJ2-2; clone size: -; V gene: TRBV18; CDR3 DNA: TGTGCCAGCTCACCACCGGGACTCCCCGGGGAGCTGTTTTTT; CDR3 protein: CASSPPGLPGELFF
D gene: TRBD1; J gene: TRBJ2-2; clone size: -; V gene: TRBV24-1; CDR3 DNA: TGTGCCACCAGTGGTGTAAGGGACAGCCTCACCGGGGAGCTGTTTTTT; CDR3 protein: CATSGVRDSLTGELFF
D gene: TRBD1; J gene: TRBJ1-1; clone size: -; V gene: TRBV5-1; CDR3 DNA: TGCGCCAGCAGCCCGCCCGCTACAGGGGCCACTGAAGCTTTCTTT; CDR3 protein: CASSPPATGATEAFF
D gene: -; J gene: TRBJ2-1; clone size: once; V gene: TRBV5-1; CDR3 DNA: TGCGCCAGCAGCTTGGTCAGGGATGAGCAGTTCTTC; CDR3 protein: CASSLVRDEQFF
D gene: TRBD2; J gene: TRBJ2-1; clone size: -; V gene: TRBV5-1; CDR3 DNA: TGCGCCAGCAGCTCAATACTAGCGGGGGGGTACAATGAGCAGTTCTTC; CDR3 protein: CASSSILAGGYNEQFF
D gene: TRBD2; J gene: TRBJ2-5; clone size: -; V gene: TRBV7-9; CDR3 DNA: TGTGCCAGCACCCCATTGTCGGCGGGAGGGCCGCGGGAGACCCAGTACTTC; CDR3 protein: CASTPLSAGGPRETQYF
D gene: -; J gene: TRBJ1-1; clone size: few; V gene: TRBV11-2; CDR3 DNA: TGTGCCAGCAGCTTAGTGACAGTGAACACTGAAGCTTTCTTT; CDR3 protein: CASSLVTVNTEAFF
D gene: TRBD2; J gene: TRBJ2-7; clone size: -; V gene: TRBV7-9; CDR3 DNA: TGTGCCAGCAGCTTAGGGACTAGCGGGAGCCTCAACGAGCAGTACTTC; CDR3 protein: CASSLGTSGSLNEQYF
D gene: -; J gene: TRBJ1-1; clone size: few; V gene: TRBV27; CDR3 DNA: TGTGCCAGCAGATTAAGGGGAAACACTGAAGCTTTCTTT; CDR3 protein: CASRLRGNTEAFF
D gene: -; J gene: TRBJ1-6; clone size: few; V gene: TRBV2; CDR3 DNA: TGTGCCAGCAGTGTCTTCAGGGCTGATTCACCCCTCCACTTT; CDR3 protein: CASSVFRADSPLHF
D gene: TRBD1; J gene: TRBJ1-2; clone size: few; V gene: TRBV30; CDR3 DNA: TGTGCGGCGGACAGGGGACGATTTGGCTACACCTTC; CDR3 protein: CAADRGRFGYTF
D gene: TRBD2; J gene: TRBJ2-7; clone size: -; V gene: TRBV28; CDR3 DNA: TGTGCCAGCAGTTTAACTAGCGGGAGAGGGTACGAGCAGTACTTC; CDR3 protein: CASSLTSGRGYEQYF
D gene: TRBD1; J gene: TRBJ1-2; clone size: -; V gene: TRBV6-1; CDR3 DNA: TGTGCCAGCAGTGAAGCGCGAGGGACAGGGGGTTTTCGCTACACCTTC; CDR3 protein: CASSEARGTGGFRYTF
D gene: -; J gene: TRBJ2-3; clone size: -; V gene: TRBV27; CDR3 DNA: TGTGCCAGCAGTTTGGTCGGGACAGATACGCAGTATTTT; CDR3 protein: CASSLVGTDTQYF
D gene: -; J gene: TRBJ2-1; clone size: -; V gene: TRBV20-1; CDR3 DNA: TGCAGTGCTAGAGAGGCCAATGAGCAGTTCTTC; CDR3 protein: CSAREANEQFF
D gene: -; J gene: TRBJ2-5; clone size: -; V gene: TRBV6-1; CDR3 DNA: TGTGCCAGCAGTGAGGGGACACGGGTCAGGACCCAGTACTTC; CDR3 protein: CASSEGTRVRTQYF
D gene: TRBD1; J gene: TRBJ1-6; clone size: few; V gene: TRBV3-1/TRBV3-2; CDR3 DNA: TGTGCCAGCAGCCCGCAGGACAGGGGGTATAATTCACCCCTCCACTTT; CDR3 protein: CASSPQDRGYNSPLHF
D gene: TRBD1; J gene: TRBJ1-4; clone size: -; V gene: TRBV6-1; CDR3 DNA: TGTGCCAGCAGTGATGGTTTGGGACAGGGCCTTGAAAAACTGTTTTTT; CDR3 protein: CASSDGLGQGLEKLFF
D gene: -; J gene: TRBJ2-1; clone size: -; V gene: TRBV15; CDR3 DNA: TGTGCCACCAGCAGAGAACTGGCCTACAATGAGCAGTTCTTC; CDR3 protein: CATSRELAYNEQFF
D gene: TRBD2; J gene: TRBJ2-7; clone size: few; V gene: TRBV11-2; CDR3 DNA: TGTGCCAGCAGCCCGGGGCTAGCGGGGCCCGGAGCCTTCTCCTACGAGCAGTACTTC; CDR3 protein: CASSPGLAGPGAFSYEQYF
D gene: -; J gene: TRBJ2-5; clone size: -; V gene: TRBV29-1; CDR3 DNA: TGCAGCGTCCTCCGGCAAGAGACCCAGTACTTC; CDR3 protein: CSVLRQETQYF
D gene: TRBD1; J gene: TRBJ1-6; clone size: few; V gene: TRBV27; CDR3 DNA: TGTGCCAGCAGTTTCGGACAGGGGAATTCGGCCCTCCACTTT; CDR3 protein: CASSFGQGNSALHF